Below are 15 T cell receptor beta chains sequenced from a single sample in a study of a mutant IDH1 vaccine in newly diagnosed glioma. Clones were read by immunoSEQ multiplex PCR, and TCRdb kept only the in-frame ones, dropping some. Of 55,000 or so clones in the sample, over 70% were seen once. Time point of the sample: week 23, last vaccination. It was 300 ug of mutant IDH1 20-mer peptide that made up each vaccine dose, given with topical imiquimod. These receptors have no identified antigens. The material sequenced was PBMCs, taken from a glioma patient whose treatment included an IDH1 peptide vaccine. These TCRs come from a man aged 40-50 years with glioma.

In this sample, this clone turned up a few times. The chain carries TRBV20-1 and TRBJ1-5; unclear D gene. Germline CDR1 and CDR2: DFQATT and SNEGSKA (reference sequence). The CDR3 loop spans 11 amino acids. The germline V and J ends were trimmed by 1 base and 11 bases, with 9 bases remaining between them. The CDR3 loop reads CSARGHGAQHF. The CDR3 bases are TGCAGTGCTAGAGGTCACGGGGCCCAGCATTTT.

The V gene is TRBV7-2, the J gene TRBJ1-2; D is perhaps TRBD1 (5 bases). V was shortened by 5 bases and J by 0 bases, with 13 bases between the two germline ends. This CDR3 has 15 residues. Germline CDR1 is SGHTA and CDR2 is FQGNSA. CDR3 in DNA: TGTGCCAGCAGCGCCCAGGGTTTCGCTAACTATGGCTACACCTTC. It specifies CASSAQGFANYGYTF.

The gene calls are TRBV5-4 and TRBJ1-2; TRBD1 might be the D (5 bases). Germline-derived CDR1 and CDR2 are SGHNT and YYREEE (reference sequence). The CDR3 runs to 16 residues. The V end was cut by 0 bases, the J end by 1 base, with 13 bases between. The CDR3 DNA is TGTGCCAGCAGCTTGGCGGGGGACGCGTTTAACTATGGCTACACCTTC. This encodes CASSLAGDAFNYGYTF.

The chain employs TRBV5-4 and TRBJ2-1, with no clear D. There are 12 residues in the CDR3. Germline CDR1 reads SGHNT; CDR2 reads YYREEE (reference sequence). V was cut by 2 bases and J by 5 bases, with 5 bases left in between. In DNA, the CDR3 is TGTGCCAGCAGCTTTCCGAACAATGAGCAGTTCTTC. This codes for CASSFPNNEQFF.

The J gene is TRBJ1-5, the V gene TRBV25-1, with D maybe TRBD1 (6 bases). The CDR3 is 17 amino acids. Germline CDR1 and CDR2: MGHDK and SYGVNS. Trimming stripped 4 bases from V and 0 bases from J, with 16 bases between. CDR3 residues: CASSAHRVSHSNQPQHF. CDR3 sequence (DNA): TGTGCCAGCAGTGCCCACAGGGTTTCTCATAGCAATCAGCCCCAGCATTTT.

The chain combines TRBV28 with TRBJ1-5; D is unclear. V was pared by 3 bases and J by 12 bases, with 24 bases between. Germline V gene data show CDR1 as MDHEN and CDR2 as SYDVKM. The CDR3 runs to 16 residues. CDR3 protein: CASSLPRQVPQGIQHF. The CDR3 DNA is TGTGCCAGCAGTTTGCCCAGGCAGGTCCCCCAAGGCATCCAGCATTTT.

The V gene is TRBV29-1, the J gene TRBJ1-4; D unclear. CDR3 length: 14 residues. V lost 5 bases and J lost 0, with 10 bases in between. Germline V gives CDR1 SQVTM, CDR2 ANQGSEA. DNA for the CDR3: TGCAGCGTTACCGACCCAGCAACTAATGAAAAACTGTTTTTT. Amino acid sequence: CSVTDPATNEKLFF. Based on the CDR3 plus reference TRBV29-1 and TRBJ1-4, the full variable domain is SAVISQKPSRDICQRGTSLTIQCQVDSQVTMMFWYRQQPGQSLTLIATANQGSEATYESGFVIDKFPISRPNLTFSTLTVSNMSPEDSSIYLCSVTDPATNEKLFFGSGTQLSVL.

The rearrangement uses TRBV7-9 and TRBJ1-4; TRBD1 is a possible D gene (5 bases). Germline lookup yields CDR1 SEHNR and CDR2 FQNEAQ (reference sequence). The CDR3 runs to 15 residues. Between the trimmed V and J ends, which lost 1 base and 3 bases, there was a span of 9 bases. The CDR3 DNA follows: TGTGCCAGCAGCTTAGGGGGGAAGCCTAATGAAAAACTGTTTTTT. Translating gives CASSLGGKPNEKLFF.

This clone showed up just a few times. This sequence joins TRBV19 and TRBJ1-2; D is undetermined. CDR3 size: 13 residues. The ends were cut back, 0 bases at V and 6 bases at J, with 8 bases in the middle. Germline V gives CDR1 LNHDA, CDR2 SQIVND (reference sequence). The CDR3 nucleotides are TGTGCCAGTAGTATAGATAGGAGGGATGGCTACACCTTC. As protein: CASSIDRRDGYTF.

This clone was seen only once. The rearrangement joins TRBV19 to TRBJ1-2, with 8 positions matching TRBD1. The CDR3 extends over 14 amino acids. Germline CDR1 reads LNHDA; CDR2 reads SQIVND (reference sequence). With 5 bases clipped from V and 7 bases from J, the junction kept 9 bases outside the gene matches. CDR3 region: CASSGQGALGGYTF. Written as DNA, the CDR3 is TGTGCCAGTAGTGGGCAGGGGGCATTAGGTGGCTACACCTTC.

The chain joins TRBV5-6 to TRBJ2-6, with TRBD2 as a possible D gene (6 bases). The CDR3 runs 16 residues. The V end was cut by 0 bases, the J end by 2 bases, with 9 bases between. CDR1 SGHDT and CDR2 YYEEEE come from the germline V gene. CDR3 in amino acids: CASSLDGGAGANVLTF. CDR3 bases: TGTGCCAGCAGCTTGGATGGCGGGGCTGGGGCCAACGTCCTGACTTTC.

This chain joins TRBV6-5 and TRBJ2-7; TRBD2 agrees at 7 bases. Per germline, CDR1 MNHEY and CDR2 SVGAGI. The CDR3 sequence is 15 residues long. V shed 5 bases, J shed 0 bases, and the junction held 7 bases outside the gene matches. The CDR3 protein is CASSTRGRSSYEQYF. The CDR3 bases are TGTGCCAGCAGTACACGCGGGAGATCCTCCTACGAGCAGTACTTC.

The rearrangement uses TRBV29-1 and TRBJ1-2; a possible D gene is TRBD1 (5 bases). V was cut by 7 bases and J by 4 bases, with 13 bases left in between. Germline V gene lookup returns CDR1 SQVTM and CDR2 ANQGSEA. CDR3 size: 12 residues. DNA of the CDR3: TGCAGCGGAGACGGGGGGGGCTATGGCTACACCTTC. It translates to CSGDGGGYGYTF.

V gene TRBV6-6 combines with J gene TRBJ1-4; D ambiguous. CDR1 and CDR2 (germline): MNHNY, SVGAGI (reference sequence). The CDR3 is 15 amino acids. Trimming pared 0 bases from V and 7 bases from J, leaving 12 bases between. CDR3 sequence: CASSYSYGEGEKLFF. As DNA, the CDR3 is TGTGCCAGCAGTTACTCGTACGGGGAGGGTGAAAAACTGTTTTTT.

DNA of the CDR3: TGTGCCAGCAGCCCTAGTGGGGGAGCCGGAAACACCATATATTTT. Amino acids: CASSPSGGAGNTIYF. The chain has TRBV7-9 and TRBJ1-3; perhaps TRBD1 as D (5 bases). Germline CDR1 is SEHNR and CDR2 is FQNEAQ (reference sequence). The CDR3 loop spans 15 amino acids. The V end lost 5 bases, the J end lost 4 bases, and 15 bases lay between the germline ends. The full variable domain, with the rest looked up from reference TRBV7-9 and TRBJ1-3, is DTGVSQNPRHKITKRGQNVTFRCDPISEHNRLYWYRQTLGQGPEFLTYFQNEAQLEKSRLLSDRFSAERPKGSFSTLEIQRTEQGDSAMYLCASSPSGGAGNTIYFGEGSWLTVV.